This TCR beta chain was identified in a study of Graves' ophthalmopathy and Graves' hyperthyroidism. Fresh peripheral blood, 8.5 to 10 ml, was the PBMC source. This clonotype appeared many times. Its antigen is unidentified. Points from the study as a whole: Thyroid clonotypes that were expanded above 0.001 frequency mostly also appeared in blood.

CDR1 is SGHRS, CDR2 YFSETQ, per germline. There are 14 residues in the CDR3. Unmatched junction bases numbered 6, after V lost 4 bases and J lost 4 bases. Amplified TCR beta CDR3 regions were obtained using RNA transcripts as template. The library came from an HTBI-primed first-round RT-PCR and a second-round multiplex PCR. TCRdb processed the multiplex PCR reads anew with MiXCR; each CDR3 protein has one entry. The sample lists about 210,000 distinct CDR3 sequences, under 30% occurring once. The J gene is TRBJ2-5, the V gene TRBV5-1; TRBD1 agrees at 8 bases. The sequence was collected from a man in his fifties or sixties with Graves' ophthalmopathy. Material: peripheral blood. In DNA, the CDR3 is TGCGCCAGCAGCCGTACTGACAGGGGAGAGACCCAGTACTTC. Its translation: CASSRTDRGETQYF.